The rows below give T cell receptor beta chains drawn from one sample of a study of T-cell reconstitution after alpha-beta-depleted transplantation in children. TCRdb itself ran the PCR reads through MiXCR, one entry per CDR3 protein. The repertoire includes approximately 590,000 distinct CDR3 sequences, 10% to 13% of them detected once, and about 4% sits in the top ten. The starting material was PBMCs from the stem cell graft donor, obtained from the stem cell graft. The source of these receptors is a human donor who donated a stem cell graft to a child with acute myeloid leukemia. CDR3s include the opening cysteine and the closing phenylalanine or tryptophan. D genes are given only for firm matches. Not all rows give a size; the values are once, few, many and, for expanded clones, a class.

size: .
D: TRBD1
J: TRBJ1-1
length: 15
V: TRBV12-3/TRBV12-4
CDR3: CASRLEQGSSTEAFF
DNA: TGTGCCAGCAGGCTAGAACAGGGGTCCAGCACTGAAGCTTTCTTT

size: many
D: .
J: TRBJ2-1
length: 14
V: TRBV21-1
CDR3: CASSKRGVGAEQFF
DNA: TGTGCCAGCAGCAAAAGGGGGGTAGGAGCTGAGCAGTTCTTC

size: many
D: TRBD2
J: TRBJ2-7
length: 14
V: TRBV27
CDR3: CASSFGGAIYEQYF
DNA: TGTGCCAGCAGTTTCGGGGGGGCAATCTACGAGCAGTACTTC

size: .
D: TRBD1
J: TRBJ1-1
length: 17
V: TRBV4-1
CDR3: CASSQVLQGKGNTEAFF
DNA: TGCGCCAGCAGCCAAGTACTACAGGGGAAAGGGAACACTGAAGCTTTCTTT

size: .
D: TRBD2
J: TRBJ2-1
length: 23
V: TRBV3-1
CDR3: CASSPPRSGRALLSTSSYNEQFF
DNA: TGTGCCAGCAGCCCCCCCCGGAGCGGGAGGGCGCTCTTGTCTACGAGCTCCTACAATGAGCAGTTCTTC

size: many
D: TRBD2
J: TRBJ2-3
length: 15
V: TRBV20-1
CDR3: CSARELAGRTDTQYF
DNA: TGCAGTGCTAGAGAGTTAGCGGGACGCACAGATACGCAGTATTTT

size: .
D: .
J: TRBJ1-6
length: 15
V: TRBV7-3
CDR3: CASSEGVSGNSPLHF
DNA: TGTGCCAGCAGTGAGGGGGTTTCGGGTAATTCACCCCTCCACTTT

size: many
D: TRBD2
J: TRBJ2-7
length: 15
V: TRBV7-8
CDR3: CASSLRETQSYEQYF
DNA: TGTGCCAGCAGCTTGCGGGAGACCCAATCCTACGAGCAGTACTTC

size: few
D: .
J: TRBJ1-5
length: 15
V: TRBV28
CDR3: CASSHRPNSNQPQHF
DNA: TGTGCCAGCAGCCACCGACCCAATAGCAATCAGCCCCAGCATTTT

size: few
D: .
J: TRBJ2-3
length: 13
V: TRBV20-1
CDR3: CSARERRTDTQYF
DNA: TGCAGTGCTAGGGAACGACGCACAGATACGCAGTATTTT

size: few
D: .
J: TRBJ2-1
length: 14
V: TRBV6-2/TRBV6-3
CDR3: CASSKGGGSNEQFF
DNA: TGTGCCAGCAGCAAAGGGGGGGGAAGCAATGAGCAGTTCTTC

size: many
D: .
J: TRBJ2-4
length: 15
V: TRBV20-1
CDR3: CSARFRERAKNIQYF
DNA: TGCAGTGCTAGATTCAGGGAGAGGGCCAAAAACATTCAGTACTTC

size: few
D: .
J: TRBJ2-1
length: 14
V: TRBV20-1
CDR3: CSAPDGGGLTEQFF
DNA: TGCAGTGCTCCCGATGGGGGGGGGCTGACCGAGCAGTTCTTC

size: .
D: .
J: TRBJ1-6
length: 12
V: TRBV30
CDR3: CAWCRVGSPLHF
DNA: TGTGCCTGGTGCAGGGTGGGTTCACCCCTCCACTTT

size: .
D: TRBD2
J: TRBJ2-1
length: 19
V: TRBV5-1
CDR3: CASSLGRGLAGGGDNEQFF
DNA: TGCGCCAGCAGCTTGGGACGGGGACTAGCGGGAGGTGGGGACAATGAGCAGTTCTTC

size: few
D: .
J: TRBJ1-5
length: 18
V: TRBV6-2/TRBV6-3
CDR3: CASSPRDGHRYSNQPQHF
DNA: TGTGCCAGCAGCCCCCGGGACGGCCACCGCTATAGCAATCAGCCCCAGCATTTT

size: many
D: .
J: TRBJ2-1
length: 15
V: TRBV3-1
CDR3: CASSQRQGPFNEQFF
DNA: TGTGCCAGCAGCCAGAGACAAGGACCTTTCAATGAGCAGTTCTTC

size: few
D: TRBD1
J: TRBJ2-5
length: 12
V: TRBV29-1
CDR3: CSVTTGGETQYF
DNA: TGCAGCGTTACGACAGGGGGGGAGACCCAGTACTTC

size: few
D: .
J: TRBJ2-1
length: 16
V: TRBV25-1
CDR3: CASSAPTRESYNEQFF
DNA: TGTGCCAGCAGTGCCCCGACTAGAGAGTCCTACAATGAGCAGTTCTTC

size: many
D: .
J: TRBJ1-2
length: 13
V: TRBV30
CDR3: CAWSVPAGHGYTF
DNA: TGTGCCTGGAGTGTACCGGCAGGGCATGGCTACACCTTC

size: many
D: .
J: TRBJ1-2
length: 15
V: TRBV6-5
CDR3: CASSYLNSGGRGYTF
DNA: TGTGCCAGCAGTTACCTAAATTCCGGGGGTCGGGGCTACACCTTC

size: many
D: TRBD2
J: TRBJ2-1
length: 16
V: TRBV19
CDR3: CASSLGTSGRPSEQFF
DNA: TGTGCCAGTAGTCTCGGGACTAGCGGGAGACCCAGTGAGCAGTTCTTC

size: few
D: .
J: TRBJ2-3
length: 15
V: TRBV6-2/TRBV6-3
CDR3: CASSYSSQLGDTQYF
DNA: TGTGCCAGCAGTTACTCTTCCCAACTGGGAGATACGCAGTATTTT

size: .
D: .
J: TRBJ2-1
length: 14
V: TRBV24-1
CDR3: CATSDRDLQKEQFF
DNA: TGTGCCACCAGTGACCGGGACCTACAGAAGGAGCAGTTCTTC

size: many
D: .
J: TRBJ2-5
length: 12
V: TRBV29-1
CDR3: CSASSGTETQYF
DNA: TGCAGCGCTTCGTCTGGGACGGAGACCCAGTACTTC

size: few
D: .
J: TRBJ2-7
length: 15
V: TRBV7-3
CDR3: CASSPGTKLDYEQYF
DNA: TGTGCCAGCAGCCCTGGTACGAAGCTTGACTACGAGCAGTACTTC

size: few
D: .
J: TRBJ2-7
length: 12
V: TRBV9
CDR3: CASSVTGNEQYF
DNA: TGTGCCAGCAGCGTAACAGGGAACGAGCAGTACTTC

size: .
D: TRBD2
J: TRBJ2-1
length: 16
V: TRBV24-1
CDR3: CATSEFGTSRRNEQFF
DNA: TGTGCCACCAGTGAATTCGGGACTAGCAGGAGAAATGAGCAGTTCTTC

size: many
D: .
J: TRBJ2-1
length: 16
V: TRBV28
CDR3: CASSSMTPSSYNEQFF
DNA: TGTGCCAGCAGTTCAATGACACCTAGCTCCTACAATGAGCAGTTCTTC

size: .
D: .
J: TRBJ1-1
length: 15
V: TRBV6-1
CDR3: CASRLFLGMDTEAFF
DNA: TGTGCCAGCAGGCTTTTTCTGGGAATGGACACTGAAGCTTTCTTT

size: many
D: TRBD2
J: TRBJ2-1
length: 15
V: TRBV18
CDR3: CASSPTTAGLDLQFF
DNA: TGTGCCAGCTCACCTACTACTGCGGGACTAGACCTACAGTTCTTC

size: many
D: .
J: TRBJ1-1
length: 13
V: TRBV12-3/TRBV12-4
CDR3: CASSLGGNTEAFF
DNA: TGTGCCAGCAGTCTGGGAGGGAACACTGAAGCTTTCTTT

size: few
D: TRBD2
J: TRBJ2-1
length: 15
V: TRBV12-3/TRBV12-4
CDR3: CASTVIAGGPGEQFF
DNA: TGTGCCAGCACCGTTATAGCGGGAGGGCCAGGTGAGCAGTTCTTC

size: .
D: TRBD2
J: TRBJ2-3
length: 17
V: TRBV25-1
CDR3: CASSVRRLAGDVGTQYF
DNA: TGTGCCAGCAGTGTCCGTCGACTAGCGGGAGATGTGGGTACGCAGTATTTT

size: .
D: TRBD2
J: TRBJ2-1
length: 14
V: TRBV20-1
CDR3: CSAGRVSSYNEQFF
DNA: TGCAGTGCAGGGAGGGTCAGCTCCTACAATGAGCAGTTCTTC

size: .
D: .
J: TRBJ2-2
length: 15
V: TRBV30
CDR3: CAWSAPSLVAGELYF
DNA: TGTGCCTGGAGTGCCCCTTCCCTAGTGGCCGGGGAGCTGTATTTT

size: many
D: TRBD2
J: TRBJ2-7
length: 15
V: TRBV3-1
CDR3: CASSLNRLAGDEQYF
DNA: TGTGCCAGCAGCCTGAATCGACTAGCGGGAGACGAGCAGTACTTC

size: few
D: .
J: TRBJ1-4
length: 14
V: TRBV5-1
CDR3: CASSFGGGSEKLFF
DNA: TGCGCCAGCAGCTTCGGTGGGGGGTCGGAAAAACTGTTTTTT

size: few
D: .
J: TRBJ1-5
length: 17
V: TRBV15
CDR3: CATSRDRTPSGNQPQHF
DNA: TGTGCCACCAGCAGAGATAGGACCCCGTCGGGTAATCAGCCCCAGCATTTT

size: .
D: .
J: TRBJ1-1
length: 16
V: TRBV4-3
CDR3: CASSQSQYGLVAEAFF
DNA: TGCGCCAGCAGCCAATCACAGTACGGGTTGGTTGCTGAAGCTTTCTTT

size: many
D: .
J: TRBJ2-7
length: 13
V: TRBV6-2/TRBV6-3
CDR3: CASRPTGSYEQYF
DNA: TGTGCCAGCAGGCCCACCGGATCCTACGAGCAGTACTTC

size: many
D: .
J: TRBJ2-1
length: 15
V: TRBV3-1
CDR3: CASSLLGIRTQEQFF
DNA: TGTGCCAGCAGCCTACTAGGCATTCGGACCCAAGAGCAGTTCTTC

size: .
D: .
J: TRBJ2-2
length: 16
V: TRBV30
CDR3: CAWSERGRGHTGELFF
DNA: TGTGCCTGGAGTGAAAGAGGCAGGGGCCACACCGGGGAGCTGTTTTTT

size: few
D: TRBD2
J: TRBJ2-7
length: 17
V: TRBV6-2/TRBV6-3
CDR3: CASSFPTYGRVPNEQYF
DNA: TGTGCCAGCAGTTTCCCGACCTACGGGAGGGTACCCAACGAGCAGTACTTC

size: many
D: TRBD2
J: TRBJ2-1
length: 13
V: TRBV4-2
CDR3: CASSSGFYNEQFF
DNA: TGTGCCAGCAGTAGCGGGTTCTACAATGAGCAGTTCTTC

size: .
D: .
J: TRBJ2-1
length: 15
V: TRBV6-2/TRBV6-3
CDR3: CASTSRSVAYNEQFF
DNA: TGTGCCAGCACCTCTCGAAGCGTAGCCTACAATGAGCAGTTCTTC

size: many
D: .
J: TRBJ2-1
length: 14
V: TRBV4-2
CDR3: CASSLTLAAYEQFF
DNA: TGTGCCAGCAGCCTCACTCTAGCTGCCTATGAGCAGTTCTTC

size: many
D: .
J: TRBJ2-1
length: 15
V: TRBV7-9
CDR3: CASSLTGAGHDEQFF
DNA: TGTGCCAGCAGCTTAACCGGGGCCGGCCACGATGAGCAGTTCTTC

size: many
D: TRBD2
J: TRBJ2-1
length: 16
V: TRBV15
CDR3: CATSRDLAGGYNEQFF
DNA: TGTGCCACCAGCAGAGATCTAGCGGGGGGATACAATGAGCAGTTCTTC

size: few
D: TRBD2
J: TRBJ2-3
length: 16
V: TRBV28
CDR3: CASSLESSGRTDTQYF
DNA: TGTGCCAGCAGTTTAGAATCCAGCGGGAGAACAGATACGCAGTATTTT

size: few
D: .
J: TRBJ1-2
length: 14
V: TRBV20-1
CDR3: CSAEAKRPAYGYTF
DNA: TGCAGTGCTGAGGCGAAGAGGCCGGCCTATGGCTACACCTTC

size: few
D: .
J: TRBJ2-2
length: 16
V: TRBV21-1
CDR3: CASSQYDRGSTGELFF
DNA: TGTGCCAGCAGCCAGTACGACAGGGGGAGCACCGGGGAGCTGTTTTTT

size: many
D: .
J: TRBJ2-5
length: 11
V: TRBV20-1
CDR3: CSARGTSAQYF
DNA: TGCAGTGCTAGAGGGACCAGTGCCCAGTACTTC

size: .
D: TRBD2
J: TRBJ2-5
length: 16
V: TRBV7-9
CDR3: CASSFQRTSGQETQYF
DNA: TGTGCCAGCAGTTTCCAACGGACTAGCGGGCAAGAGACCCAGTACTTC

size: few
D: TRBD1
J: TRBJ1-1
length: 16
V: TRBV24-1
CDR3: CATSDAPGTGDREAFF
DNA: TGTGCCACCAGTGATGCCCCCGGGACAGGGGACCGTGAAGCTTTCTTT